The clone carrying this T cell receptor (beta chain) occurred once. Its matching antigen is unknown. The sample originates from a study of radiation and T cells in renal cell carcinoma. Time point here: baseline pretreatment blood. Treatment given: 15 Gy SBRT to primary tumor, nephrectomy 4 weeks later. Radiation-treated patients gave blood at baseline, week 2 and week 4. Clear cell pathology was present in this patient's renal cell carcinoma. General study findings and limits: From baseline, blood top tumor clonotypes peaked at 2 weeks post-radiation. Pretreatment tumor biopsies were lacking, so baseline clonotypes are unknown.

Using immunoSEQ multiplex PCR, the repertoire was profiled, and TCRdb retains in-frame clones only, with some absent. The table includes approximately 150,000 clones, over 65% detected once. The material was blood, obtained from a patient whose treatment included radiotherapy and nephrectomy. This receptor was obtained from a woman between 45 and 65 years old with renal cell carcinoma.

This chain's CDR3 is CASSQDRVDSYNSPLHF. In DNA form, the CDR3 reads TGCGCCAGCAGCCAAGATAGGGTCGACTCCTATAATTCACCCCTCCACTTT. The chain joins TRBV4-3 to TRBJ1-6; D unclear. Germline V CDR1 and CDR2: LGHNA, YSLEER. V lost 0 bases to trimming and J lost 0 bases, with 9 bases between them. There are 17 residues in the CDR3.